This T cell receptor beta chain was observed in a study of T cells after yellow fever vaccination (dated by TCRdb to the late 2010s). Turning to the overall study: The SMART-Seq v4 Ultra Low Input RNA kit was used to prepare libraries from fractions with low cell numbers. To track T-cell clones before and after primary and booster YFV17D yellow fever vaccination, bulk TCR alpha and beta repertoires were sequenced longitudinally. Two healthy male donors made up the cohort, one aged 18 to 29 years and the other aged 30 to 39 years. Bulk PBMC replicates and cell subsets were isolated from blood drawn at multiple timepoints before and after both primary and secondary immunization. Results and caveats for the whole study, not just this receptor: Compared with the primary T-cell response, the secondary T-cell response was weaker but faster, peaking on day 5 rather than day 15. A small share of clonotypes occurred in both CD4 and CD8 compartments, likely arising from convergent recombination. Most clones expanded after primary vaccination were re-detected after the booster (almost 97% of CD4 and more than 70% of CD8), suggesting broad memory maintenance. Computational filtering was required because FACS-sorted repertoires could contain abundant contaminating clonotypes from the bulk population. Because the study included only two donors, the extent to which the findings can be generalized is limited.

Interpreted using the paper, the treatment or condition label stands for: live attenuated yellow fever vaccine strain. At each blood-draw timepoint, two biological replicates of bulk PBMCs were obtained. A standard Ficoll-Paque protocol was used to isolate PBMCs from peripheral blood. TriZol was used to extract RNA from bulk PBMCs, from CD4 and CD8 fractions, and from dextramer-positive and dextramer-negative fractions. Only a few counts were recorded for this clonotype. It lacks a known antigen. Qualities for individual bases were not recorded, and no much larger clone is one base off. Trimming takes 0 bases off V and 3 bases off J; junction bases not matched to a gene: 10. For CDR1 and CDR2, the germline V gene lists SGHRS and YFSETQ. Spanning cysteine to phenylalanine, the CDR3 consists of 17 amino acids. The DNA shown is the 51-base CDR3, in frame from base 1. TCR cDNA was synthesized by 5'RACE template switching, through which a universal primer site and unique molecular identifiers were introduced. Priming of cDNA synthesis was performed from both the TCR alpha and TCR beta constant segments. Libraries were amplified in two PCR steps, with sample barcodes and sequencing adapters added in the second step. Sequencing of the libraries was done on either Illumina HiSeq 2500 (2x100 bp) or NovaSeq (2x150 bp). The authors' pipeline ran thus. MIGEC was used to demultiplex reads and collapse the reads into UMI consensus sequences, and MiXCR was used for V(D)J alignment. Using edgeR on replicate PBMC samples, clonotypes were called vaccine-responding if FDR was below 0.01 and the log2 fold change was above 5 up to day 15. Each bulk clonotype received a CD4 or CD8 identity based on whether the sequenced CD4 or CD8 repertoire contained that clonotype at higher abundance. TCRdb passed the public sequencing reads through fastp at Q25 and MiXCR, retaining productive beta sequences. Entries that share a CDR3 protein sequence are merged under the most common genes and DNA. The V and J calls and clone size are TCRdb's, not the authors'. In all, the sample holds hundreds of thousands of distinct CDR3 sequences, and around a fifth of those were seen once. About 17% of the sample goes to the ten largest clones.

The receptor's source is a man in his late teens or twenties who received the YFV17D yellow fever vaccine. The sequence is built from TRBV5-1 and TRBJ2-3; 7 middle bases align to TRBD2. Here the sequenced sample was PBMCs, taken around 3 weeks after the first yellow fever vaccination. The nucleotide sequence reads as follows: TGCGCCAGCAGCTTGGAGGCTGAGCGGGGTGGGACAGATACGCAGTATTTT. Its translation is CASSLEAERGGTDTQYF.